This T cell receptor (beta chain) was retrieved from a study of blood T cell repertoires in COVID-19. The CDR3 runs to 15 residues. With 0 bases removed from V and 7 bases from J, the gap between germline ends came to 16 bases. Original handling: For nucleated cells, counts were estimated from reference gene primer amplification. Method: immunoSEQ multiplex PCR; TCRdb's copy keeps in-frame clones and lacks some. D and trimming were read from the DNA, whereas the V and J calls and clone size are those reported in that table. In the table there are almost 200,000 clones, roughly 80% of which are singletons.

The receptor's source is a man aged 55 to 69 with COVID-19, enrolled during active disease. The chain employs TRBV23-1 and TRBJ2-7; tentatively, D is TRBD1 (5 bases). TRBV23-1 is identified as an open reading frame with a role that is uncertain. The sequencing sample was made of peripheral blood. CDR3 protein: CASSQSKGVVEEQYF. The DNA for the CDR3 is TGCGCCAGCAGTCAATCGAAAGGGGTGGTAGAGGAGCAGTACTTC.